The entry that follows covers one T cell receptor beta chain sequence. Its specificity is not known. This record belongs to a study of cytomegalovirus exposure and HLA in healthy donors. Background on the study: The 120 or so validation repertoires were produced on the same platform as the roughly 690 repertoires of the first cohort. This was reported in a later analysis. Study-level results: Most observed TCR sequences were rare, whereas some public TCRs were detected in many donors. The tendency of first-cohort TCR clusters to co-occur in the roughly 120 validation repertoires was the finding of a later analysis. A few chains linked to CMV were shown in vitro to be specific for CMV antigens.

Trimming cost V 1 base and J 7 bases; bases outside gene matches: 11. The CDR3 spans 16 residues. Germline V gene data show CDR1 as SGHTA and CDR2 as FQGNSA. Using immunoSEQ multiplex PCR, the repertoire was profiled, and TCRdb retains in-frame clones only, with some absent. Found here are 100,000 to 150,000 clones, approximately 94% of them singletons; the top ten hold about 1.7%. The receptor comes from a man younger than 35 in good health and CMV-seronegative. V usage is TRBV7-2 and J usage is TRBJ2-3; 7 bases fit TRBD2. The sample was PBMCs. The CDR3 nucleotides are TGTGCCAGCAGCTTAGTCCCAGCGGGACTCTCTAATACGCAGTATTTT. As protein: CASSLVPAGLSNTQYF.